Sequencing of this TCR beta chain was carried out in a study of cytomegalovirus exposure and HLA in healthy donors. The PCR had 60 Vbeta and 13 Jbeta primers. The protocol was immunoSEQ multiplex PCR, while the TCRdb copy is restricted to in-frame clones and leaves out a portion. The profile shows about 150,000 clones, around 75% of them singletons. Despite likely unrecorded immune exposures, the donors were nominally healthy at the time of sampling. Turning to this clone: No antigen is known for it.

Germline V lookup: CDR1 SGHVS, CDR2 FQNEAQ. Germline trimming cut 6 bases from V and 4 bases from J; bases unmatched to any gene: 6. The CDR3 runs to 15 residues. General study results and limits: The majority of TCR sequences were rare, yet some public TCRs appeared in many donors. Previous analysis showed most TCR beta V segments were productive about 87% or about 30% of the time.

The sample taken for sequencing was PBMCs. This sequence originates from a man aged 18 to 35 in good health and CMV-seronegative. The chain couples TRBV7-8 to TRBJ2-1; 10 bases line up with TRBD2. In nucleotides, the CDR3 is TGTGCCAGCAGTCGGACTAGCGGCAGGTACAATGAGCAGTTCTTC. It encodes CASSRTSGRYNEQFF.